This entry lists 14 T cell receptor beta chains sequenced from one sample in a study of cytomegalovirus exposure and HLA in healthy donors (dated by TCRdb to about 2017). The library was obtained by the immunoSEQ multiplex PCR assay. For the multiplex PCR, a mixture combining 60 forward primers for TCR Vbeta segments and 13 reverse primers for TCR Jbeta segments was used. TCRdb carries this immuneACCESS record with in-frame sequences only. Its versions omit some clonotypes, under half of them owing to an unresolved V gene in the studies checked, with the rest unexplained. The table kept for this sample lists 70,000 to 75,000 clones. The ten most abundant clones make up under 4% of the sample. The specimen was PBMCs. All receptors derive from a female donor in good health and CMV-seropositive.

The chain couples TRBV5-8 to TRBJ2-7; a weak D match, TRBD2 (5 bases). There are 14 residues in the CDR3. Between the trimmed V and J ends, which lost 2 bases and 6 bases, there was a span of 15 bases. Germline CDR1 is SGHTS and CDR2 is YDEGEE. CDR3 in DNA: TGTGCCAGCAGCTTTGAACTAGTAATATCCGAGCAGTACTTC. This encodes CASSFELVISEQYF.

The rearrangement uses TRBV7-2 and TRBJ2-7; tentatively, D is TRBD2 (5 bases). Germline V gene sequence: CDR1 SGHTA, CDR2 FQGNSA. Trimming pared 4 bases from V and 7 bases from J, leaving 14 bases between. The CDR3 runs 13 residues. CDR3 in amino acids: CASSSGGLGEQYF. CDR3 nucleotides: TGTGCCAGCAGCTCGGGCGGGCTAGGGGAGCAGTACTTC. Full variable domain (missing parts from reference TRBV7-2 and TRBJ2-7): GAGVSQSPSNKVTEKGKDVELRCDPISGHTALYWYRQSLGQGLEFLIYFQGNSAPDKSGLPSDRFSAERTGGSVSTLTIQRTQQEDSAVYLCASSSGGLGEQYFGPGTRLTVT.

The rearrangement uses TRBV7-2 and TRBJ2-5; 10 bases map to TRBD1. Per the germline V gene, CDR1 is SGHTA and CDR2 is FQGNSA. Trimming at V came to 7 bases and at J to 0 bases, leaving 5 bases not matched to a gene. The CDR3 has 15 residues. As DNA, the CDR3 is TGTGCCAGCAAACGGGGACAGGGGTACCAAGAGACCCAGTACTTC. Its protein product is CASKRGQGYQETQYF.

The CDR3 region is CASSREARYEQYF. In nucleotides, the CDR3 is TGTGCCAGTAGTCGGGAGGCCCGATACGAGCAGTACTTC. This chain links TRBV19 with TRBJ2-7, with TRBD2 identical over 7 bases. V trimming: 5 bases; J trimming: 4 bases; junction bases outside the gene matches: 5. This CDR3 comprises 13 residues. Germline CDR1 reads LNHDA; CDR2 reads SQIVND (reference sequence).

The chain employs TRBV6-5 and TRBJ2-3; D gene uncertain. CDR3 length: 15 residues. The germline CDR1 and CDR2 sequences are MNHEY and SVGAGI. V was cut by 2 bases and J by 5 bases, with 14 bases left in between. The CDR3 loop reads CASSYRGYTVDTQYF. The CDR3 bases are TGTGCCAGCAGTTACCGCGGTTACACGGTAGATACGCAGTATTTT.

This chain joins TRBV18 and TRBJ1-2; weak D call: TRBD1 (5 bases). The CDR3 runs to 15 residues. Germline CDR1 and CDR2: KGHSH and LQKENI. V shed 1 base and J shed 4 bases, with 13 bases lying between them. This chain's CDR3 is CASSPLGRAVYGYTF. The CDR3 DNA follows: TGTGCCAGCTCACCACTGGGGCGTGCGGTCTATGGCTACACCTTC.

The V and J genes are TRBV11-1 and TRBJ2-5, with 8 bases lining up with TRBD1. The CDR3 contains 15 residues. CDR1 and CDR2 (germline): SGHAT, FQDESV (reference sequence). Trimming removed 6 bases from V and 4 bases from J; junction bases left unmatched: 10. This CDR3 is CASSNLGQGRETQYF. The CDR3 DNA reads TGTGCCAGCAGTAACCTCGGACAGGGTAGAGAGACCCAGTACTTC. Complete variable domain (other parts from reference TRBV11-1 and TRBJ2-5): EAEVAQSPRYKITEKSQAVAFWCDPISGHATLYWYRQILGQGPELLVQFQDESVVDDSQLPKDRFSAERLKGVDSTLKIQPAELGDSAMYLCASSNLGQGRETQYFGPGTRLLVL.

Concerning this clone itself: Other DNA sequences of this sample code for an identical CDR3. The rearrangement links TRBV6-5 to TRBJ1-1; a possible D gene is TRBD1 (6 bases). The germline CDR1 and CDR2 sequences are MNHEY and SVGAGI. This CDR3 is built from 14 residues. V was trimmed by 2 bases and J by 1 base, leaving 8 bases between them. As DNA, the CDR3 is TGTGCCAGCAGTTACCAGGGACAGAACACTGAAGCTTTCTTT. Protein: CASSYQGQNTEAFF.

V usage is TRBV5-1 and J usage is TRBJ2-7; 9 bases fit TRBD2. The CDR3 is 14 amino acids. Trimming at V came to 4 bases and at J to 6 bases, leaving 8 bases not matched to a gene. The germline V gene has CDR1 SGHRS and CDR2 YFSETQ. CDR3 in amino acids: CASSLGLATGEQYF. The CDR3 bases are TGCGCCAGCAGCCTTGGACTAGCGACGGGCGAGCAGTACTTC.

The chain joins TRBV6-6 to TRBJ2-7, with TRBD1 matching over 9 bases. Germline V gene sequence: CDR1 MNHNY, CDR2 SVGAGI (reference sequence). Losses at the gene ends were 6 bases for V and 4 bases for J; bases not matched to a gene: 7. CDR3 length: 14 amino acids. The CDR3 loop is CASSHGTGQYEQYF. The CDR3 DNA sequence: TGTGCCAGCAGCCACGGGACAGGGCAATACGAGCAGTACTTC.

The chain employs TRBV9 and TRBJ2-5, with 9 bases lining up with TRBD1. Per the germline V gene, CDR1 is SGDLS and CDR2 is YYNGEE. Trimming removed 4 bases from V and 4 bases from J; junction bases left unmatched: 8. This CDR3 comprises 15 residues. The CDR3 DNA sequence: TGTGCCAGCAGCCCCCATCGACAGGGGGGAGAGACCCAGTACTTC. Translated: CASSPHRQGGETQYF.

V gene TRBV6-1 combines with J gene TRBJ2-1; D is ambiguous. Trimming pared 1 base from V and 8 bases from J, leaving 12 bases between. The CDR3 is made up of 14 amino acids. Germline assignment: CDR1 MNHNS and CDR2 SASEGT. CDR3 bases: TGTGCCAGCAGTGAAGGACTGAGTATCCATGAGCAGTTCTTC. Translating it yields CASSEGLSIHEQFF.

V usage is TRBV11-2 and J usage is TRBJ2-5; TRBD2 is a possible D gene (6 bases). This CDR3 region has 15 residues. V dropped 6 bases and J dropped 4 bases, with 18 bases sitting between them. The germline V gene has CDR1 SGHAT and CDR2 FQNNGV. The chain's CDR3 is CASSSTPAGSETQYF. As DNA, the CDR3 is TGTGCCAGCAGTTCGACTCCAGCGGGTTCAGAGACCCAGTACTTC.

The chain employs TRBV18 and TRBJ2-5; 7 nucleotides match TRBD1. The CDR3 is 13 residues long. CDR1 is KGHSH and CDR2 is LQKENI in the germline V gene. The V gene end was trimmed by 2 bases and the J gene end by 7 bases; junction bases not matched to a gene: 4. CDR3 in amino acids: CASSPGQDATQYF. The CDR3 region has the DNA TGTGCCAGCTCACCAGGACAGGATGCGACCCAGTACTTC. The complete variable domain, with remaining parts taken from reference TRBV18 and TRBJ2-5, reads NAGVMQNPRHLVRRRGQEARLRCSPMKGHSHVYWYRQLPEEGLKFMVYLQKENIIDESGMPKERFSAEFPKEGPSILRIQQVVRGDSAAYFCASSPGQDATQYFGPGTRLLVL.